A single sample gave rise to the 22 T cell receptor beta chains below, sequenced in a study of T cell responses to AZD1222 COVID-19 vaccine. Profiled with immunoSEQ multiplex PCR; TCRdb holds only in-frame clones, not every one. The data show roughly 190,000 clones, around 90% seen once. The sample in question was peripheral blood, obtained on day 0 of AZD1222 vaccination. These TCRs come from an adult in good health.

The rearrangement joins TRBV28 to TRBJ2-7; 11 nucleotides line up with TRBD2. There are 18 residues in the CDR3. J lost 0 bases, V lost 1 base, and 8 bases had no gene match. Germline CDR1 reads MDHEN; CDR2 reads SYDVKM. CDR3 DNA sequence: TGTGCCAGCAGTTTATATCTTGGACTAGCGGGTCTCTCCTACGAGCAGTACTTC. This codes for CASSLYLGLAGLSYEQYF.

The chain has TRBV18 and TRBJ2-1; 11 bases line up with TRBD1. V was clipped by 2 bases and J by 14 bases; unmatched bases: 5. Germline lookup yields CDR1 KGHSH and CDR2 LQKENI. The CDR3 extends over 13 amino acids. The CDR3 is CASSPIWGQGEFF. In nucleotides, the CDR3 is TGTGCCAGCTCACCAATTTGGGGACAGGGGGAGTTCTTC.

This chain links TRBV9 with TRBJ2-1; the match to TRBD2 covers 11 bases. Germline V CDR1 and CDR2: SGDLS, YYNGEE. The CDR3 is 15 residues long. The J segment lost 7 bases and the V segment lost 4 bases, leaving 7 bases of the junction unmatched. CDR3 protein: CASSITSGSGNEQFF. In nucleotides, the CDR3 is TGTGCCAGCAGCATTACTAGCGGGAGTGGGAATGAGCAGTTCTTC.

The chain recombines TRBV10-1 with TRBJ1-5; D is ambiguous. Germline CDR1 is WNHNN and CDR2 is SYGVQD (reference sequence). The CDR3 is 12 amino acids. Trimming stripped 3 bases from V and 6 bases from J, with 6 bases between. The CDR3 here is CASSDTGQPQHF. CDR3 nucleotide sequence: TGCGCCAGCAGTGATACGGGTCAGCCCCAGCATTTT.

V and J are TRBV18 and TRBJ2-2; the match to TRBD1 covers 7 bases. V shed 2 bases and J 6 bases; nucleotides not matched to a gene: 3. CDR1 KGHSH and CDR2 LQKENI come from the germline V gene. This CDR3 comprises 14 residues. CDR3 sequence (DNA): TGTGCCAGCTCACCAGACAGGGCGGCCGGGGAGCTGTTTTTT. As protein: CASSPDRAAGELFF.

J is TRBJ2-1 and V is TRBV12-3 or TRBV12-4; TRBD1 might be the D (5 bases). Trimming removed 10 bases at V and 0 bases at J, with 10 bases between. The CDR3 contains 13 residues. CDR3 in amino acids: CAIRQSSYNEQFF. CDR3 DNA: TGTGCCATCCGACAGAGCTCCTACAATGAGCAGTTCTTC.

This chain links TRBV29-1 with TRBJ2-7, with 8 nucleotides matching TRBD1. Trimming took 6 bases from V and 6 from J; bases not matched to a gene: 4. The germline V gene has CDR1 SQVTM and CDR2 ANQGSEA. The CDR3 is 11 amino acids. CDR3 DNA: TGCAGCGTGGAGACAGGGGTCGAGCAGTACTTC. Encoded protein: CSVETGVEQYF.

The chain combines TRBV19 with TRBJ2-2; the D is unclear. This CDR3 has 14 amino acids. V was clipped by 7 bases and J by 0 bases, with 9 bases between them. Germline loops: CDR1 LNHDA, CDR2 SQIVND (reference sequence). CDR3 in DNA: TGTGCCAGTAACCCTCAGTCGAACACCGGGGAGCTGTTTTTT. Translation gives CASNPQSNTGELFF.

The rearrangement links TRBV24-1 to TRBJ2-2, with D perhaps TRBD1 (5 bases). Germline CDR1 is KGHDR and CDR2 is SFDVKD. Trimming removed 9 bases from V and 0 bases from J, with 13 bases in between. This CDR3 region has 15 residues. CDR3 sequence reads: CATQGSYPNTGELFF. CDR3 sequence (DNA): TGTGCCACCCAGGGCTCCTATCCGAACACCGGGGAGCTGTTTTTT.

The V and J genes are TRBV25-1 and TRBJ2-2; TRBD2 agrees at 8 bases. Germline values: CDR1 MGHDK, CDR2 SYGVNS. The V segment lost 5 bases and the J segment 5 bases; nucleotides outside the gene matches: 7. The CDR3 covers 15 residues. The CDR3 reads CASSIGLAVTGELFF. The CDR3 DNA reads as TGTGCCAGCAGTATTGGACTAGCCGTAACCGGGGAGCTGTTTTTT.

This chain links TRBV19 with TRBJ2-1, with D perhaps being TRBD1 or TRBD2 (5 bases each). Germline V gene sequence: CDR1 LNHDA, CDR2 SQIVND (reference sequence). V was clipped by 4 bases and J by 10 bases, with 11 bases between them. This CDR3 contains 12 residues. The CDR3 DNA reads as TGTGCCAGTAGTACTTGGGACGGGGAGCAGTTCTTC. Translating gives CASSTWDGEQFF. The full variable domain, its missing parts supplied by reference TRBV19 and TRBJ2-1, is DGGITQSPKYLFRKEGQNVTLSCEQNLNHDAMYWYRQDPGQGLRLIYYSQIVNDFQKGDIAEGYSVSREKKESFPLTVTSAQKNPTAFYLCASSTWDGEQFFGPGTRLTVL.

The genes are TRBV3-1 (or the pseudogene TRBV3-2) and TRBJ2-3, with D hard to call. The CDR3 totals 12 residues. Trimming shortened V by 5 bases and J by 1 base, and 4 bases separated the two germline ends. CDR1 LGHDT and CDR2 YNNKEL come from the germline V gene (reference sequence). The CDR3 here is CASSFRTDTQYF. DNA of the CDR3: TGTGCCAGCAGCTTTCGCACAGATACGCAGTATTTT.

The chain employs TRBV24-1 and TRBJ2-1; 7 bases match TRBD1. V shed 1 base, J shed 9 bases, and the junction held 2 bases outside the gene matches. The CDR3 has 13 amino acids. CDR1 is KGHDR and CDR2 is SFDVKD in the germline V gene. CDR3 DNA: TGTGCCACCAGTGATTTCGGGACAGCTGAGCAGTTCTTC. Protein sequence: CATSDFGTAEQFF.

For the CDR3, the DNA is TGTGCCAGCAGCTTAGGAGGCCAGCGGGGGGGCGGAAAGACCCAGTACTTC. The encoded protein is CASSLGGQRGGGKTQYF. The rearrangement links TRBV7-2 to TRBJ2-5; 10 nucleotides align to TRBD2. CDR1 is SGHTA and CDR2 is FQGNSA in the germline V gene. V lost 1 base to trimming and J lost 6 bases; unmatched junction nucleotides: 11. There are 17 residues in the CDR3.

This chain uses TRBV11-2 with TRBJ1-5; no clear D gene. Germline V gene sequence: CDR1 SGHAT, CDR2 FQNNGV. The CDR3 runs to 15 residues. Trimming stripped 4 bases from V and 5 bases from J, with 15 bases between. Here the CDR3 DNA reads TGTGCCAGCAGCTCCACCGGGTCTGGGGATCAGCCCCAGCATTTT. It yields the protein CASSSTGSGDQPQHF.

The V gene is TRBV4-3, the J gene TRBJ1-1; D gene unclear. The V end lost 0 bases, the J end lost 3 bases, and 17 bases lay between the germline ends. From germline, CDR1 is LGHNA and CDR2 YSLEER. The length of the CDR3 is 17 residues. CDR3 coding DNA: TGCGCCAGCAGCCAAGAAGTGCCCCAGGCGGAGGACACTGAAGCTTTCTTT. Translated, it gives CASSQEVPQAEDTEAFF.

As concerns this clone: The sample carries other DNA sequences with the same CDR3. The chain links TRBV11-2 to TRBJ2-5; 10 bases align to TRBD2. Germline V CDR1 and CDR2: SGHAT, FQNNGV. V lost 5 bases, J lost 1 base, and 7 bases stayed unmatched. The CDR3 has 16 residues. In DNA, the CDR3 is TGTGCCAGCAGCCCAAGGACTAGCGGCCTCCAAGAGACCCAGTACTTC. Its translation is CASSPRTSGLQETQYF.

This clone was counted once. The chain joins TRBV28 to TRBJ2-2; 10 nucleotides agree with TRBD2. J lost 0 bases, V lost 5 bases, and 12 bases had no gene match. The germline gives CDR1 MDHEN, CDR2 SYDVKM. There are 19 residues in the CDR3. CDR3 in DNA: TGTGCCAGCAGTCGTTTCGGACTAGCGGCCAGAACGAACACCGGGGAGCTGTTTTTT. It encodes CASSRFGLAARTNTGELFF.

V is TRBV11-3 and J is TRBJ2-2; maybe TRBD1 (7 bases). Trimming removed 6 bases at V and 3 bases at J, with 14 bases between. CDR3 length equals 15 residues. Germline CDR1 reads SGHNT; CDR2 reads YENEEA. The CDR3 loop is CASRAGRGDTGELFF. CDR3 nucleotide sequence: TGTGCCAGCAGGGCGGGCAGGGGGGACACCGGGGAGCTGTTTTTT.

J is TRBJ2-7 and V is TRBV27; D uncertain. The germline V gene has CDR1 MNHEY and CDR2 SMNVEV (reference sequence). The CDR3 contains 17 residues. The V gene lost 2 bases and the J gene lost 0 bases, with 17 bases spanning the gap. The CDR3 nucleotides read TGTGCCAGCAGTTTAAGTCCAGAAACCATGAGCTCCTACGAGCAGTACTTC. It yields the protein CASSLSPETMSSYEQYF.

The chain recombines TRBV5-1 with TRBJ2-3; no clear D. CDR1 is SGHRS and CDR2 is YFSETQ in the germline V gene. CDR3 length equals 16 residues. V lost 7 bases and J lost 0, with 18 bases in between. CDR3: CASQPESAPSTDTQYF. In DNA, the CDR3 is TGCGCCAGCCAACCGGAAAGCGCACCTAGCACAGATACGCAGTATTTT.

A few counts support this clone. The chain has TRBV7-8 and TRBJ1-2; the D is unclear. Germline CDR1 reads SGHVS; CDR2 reads FQNEAQ. Trimming cost V 3 bases and J 6 bases, with 11 bases left between them. The CDR3 is made up of 13 amino acids. CDR3 residues: CASSFGQLDGYTF. CDR3 bases: TGTGCCAGCAGCTTCGGTCAGTTGGATGGCTACACCTTC.